This T cell receptor (beta chain) stems from a study of T-cell reconstitution after alpha-beta-depleted transplantation in children listed by TCRdb under 2016. Looking at the study overall: T-cell immune reconstitution after TCRalphabeta/CD19-depleted allogeneic hematopoietic cell transplantation in children was quantitatively tracked in the study by means of TCR repertoire profiling.

Findings and caveats that apply to the study as a whole: The apparently early alphabetaT-cell count recovery about two months after transplant was reportedly dependent on only several hundred rapidly expanded clones derived from non-depleted graft cells. The high TCRbeta diversity at day 60 in some patients was ascribed to recipient T cells and intrathymic progenitors that had survived conditioning. Hyperexpanded clone frequencies declined over subsequent months; after one year, T-cell counts and TCRbeta diversity were mostly attributed to newly produced T cells.

This sample's treatment or condition label indicates: allogeneic hematopoietic cell transplantation with graft depleted of TCRalphabeta T cells and CD19 B cells. Transplant recipients were children who received TCRalphabeta/CD19-depleted allogeneic hematopoietic cell grafts. According to the germline V gene (reference sequence), CDR1 reads SEHNR and CDR2 reads FQNEAQ. CDR3 length: 14 amino acids, cysteine to phenylalanine. CDR3 DNA only is kept here, 42 bases in frame from base 1. V is clipped by 5 bases and J by 5 bases, and the sequence between their germline boundaries is 15 bases long. This clonotype appeared a few times. What antigen it recognizes has not been identified. No much larger clone is present one base from it, and per-base qualities are unavailable. Library prep was done by PCR. For sequencing, an Illumina HiSeq 2500 was employed. Molecular barcoding was employed in the preparation of TCR libraries, with unique molecular identifiers being used to normalize TCRbeta repertoire quantification. TCRdb itself trimmed the public reads at Q25 with fastp, ran MiXCR and retained productive beta chains. Rows matching on CDR3 protein sequence are summarized as one entry with the most common DNA and genes. Here the sample has hundreds of thousands of distinct CDR3 sequences; 24% occur a single time. About 5% of the sample is in the top ten clones.

This TCR was sampled from a female patient under 10 years old who had a stem cell transplant for congenital amegakaryocytic thrombocytopenia, so the T cells may come from the graft donor. Sequenced material: PBMCs, mostly from graft donor cells, taken 360 days after TCRalphabeta/CD19-depleted stem cell transplant. The sequence links TRBV7-9 to TRBJ1-2, with a weak D call of TRBD1 (6 bases match). The CDR3 corresponds to CASSTSGALYGYTF. The nucleotide sequence is given as TGTGCCAGCAGCACCTCAGGGGCCCTTTATGGCTACACCTTC.